This T cell receptor (beta chain) was sequenced for a study of Graves' ophthalmopathy and Graves' hyperthyroidism. At least ten counts were recorded for this clonotype. Its antigen is not known. This CDR3 has 14 amino acids. V shed 7 bases, J shed 3 bases, and the junction held 8 bases outside the gene matches. Germline assignment: CDR1 MNHNS and CDR2 SASEGT. Amplification of TCR beta CDR3 regions used RNA transcripts. An initial RT-PCR round employing HTBI primers preceded a second-round multiplex PCR. Using its own MiXCR run on the multiplex PCR reads, TCRdb lists one record per CDR3 protein. Among fewer than 600,000 distinct CDR3 sequences, approximately 15% were seen once, and the ten largest hold approximately 9.8%. Overall study findings and caveats: Most expanded thyroid clonotypes above 0.001 frequency also appeared in blood. Progression of ophthalmopathy was predicted by the model with 60% to 71% sensitivity and roughly 74% specificity.

The specimen sequenced was blood. The chain couples TRBV6-1 to TRBJ2-7; 8 positions agree with TRBD1. The sequence was obtained from a woman aged 25 to 39 with Graves' ophthalmopathy. CDR3 residues: CASNPTGAGYEQYF. The CDR3 DNA follows: TGTGCCAGCAACCCGACAGGGGCGGGCTACGAGCAGTACTTC.